This TCR beta chain derives from a study of identical twins. Overall study results and limits: Recombination models fit unrelated individuals' TCR alpha sharing but underestimated twins'.

About this clonotype: Its target is not known.

Unmatched junction bases numbered 7, after V lost 5 bases and J lost 3 bases. Germline CDR1 and CDR2: SEHNR and FQNEAQ (reference sequence). The CDR3 has 15 residues. A universal primer site was created by template switching, with the cDNA bearing unique molecular identifiers. TCRdb redid the calling of the 5' RACE reads with MiXCR, one entry per CDR3 protein. The sample comprises approximately 220,000 distinct CDR3 sequences, roughly 10% of which are singletons, and about 5.2% rests with the top ten. The receptor was isolated from a young woman in good health. The sample taken for sequencing was memory (CD45RO+) T cells sorted from blood. This chain links TRBV7-9 with TRBJ2-7; 10 bases agree with TRBD2. The CDR3: CASSLLSGGLYEQYF. The CDR3 DNA sequence: TGTGCCAGCAGCCTACTTAGCGGGGGGCTCTACGAGCAGTACTTC.